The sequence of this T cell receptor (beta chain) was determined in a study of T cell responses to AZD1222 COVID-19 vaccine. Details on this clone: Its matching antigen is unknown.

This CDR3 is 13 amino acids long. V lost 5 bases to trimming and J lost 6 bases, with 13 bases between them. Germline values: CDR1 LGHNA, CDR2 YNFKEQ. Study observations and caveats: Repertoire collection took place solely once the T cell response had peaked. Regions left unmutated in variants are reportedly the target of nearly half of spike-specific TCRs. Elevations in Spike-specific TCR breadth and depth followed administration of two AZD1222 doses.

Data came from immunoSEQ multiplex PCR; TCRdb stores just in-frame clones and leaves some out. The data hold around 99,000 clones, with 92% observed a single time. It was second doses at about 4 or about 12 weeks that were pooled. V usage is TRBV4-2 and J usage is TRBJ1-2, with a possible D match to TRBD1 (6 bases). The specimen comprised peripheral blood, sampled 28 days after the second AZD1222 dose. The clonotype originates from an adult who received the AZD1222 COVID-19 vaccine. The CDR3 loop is CASSLQGTNGYTF. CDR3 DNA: TGTGCCAGCAGCTTACAGGGAACAAATGGCTACACCTTC.